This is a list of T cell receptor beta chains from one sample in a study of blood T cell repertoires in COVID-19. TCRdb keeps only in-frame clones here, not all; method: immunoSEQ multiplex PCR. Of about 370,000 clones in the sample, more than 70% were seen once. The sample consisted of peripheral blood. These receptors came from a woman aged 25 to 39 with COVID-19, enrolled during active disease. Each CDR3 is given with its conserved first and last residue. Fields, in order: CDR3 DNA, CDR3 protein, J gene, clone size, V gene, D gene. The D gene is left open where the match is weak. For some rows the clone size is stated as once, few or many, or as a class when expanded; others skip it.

TGTGCCAGCAGAGGGGGTGTCTACGAGCAGTACTTC | CASRGGVYEQYF | TRBJ2-7 | - | TRBV27 | -
TGTGCCAGCAGTCCCGCAGGGCGGTTGAGCACTGAAGCTTTCTTT | CASSPAGRLSTEAFF | TRBJ1-1 | - | TRBV6-2/TRBV6-3 | -
TGTGCCAGCAGCGTATCTTCCAACAGGGGTTATTCACCCCTCCACTTT | CASSVSSNRGYSPLHF | TRBJ1-6 | - | TRBV14 | TRBD1
TGTGCCAGCAGCCCAGGAGCGGACCAATACAATGAGCAGTTCTTC | CASSPGADQYNEQFF | TRBJ2-1 | - | TRBV11-3 | -
TGTGCCAGCAGCTTAGCCCCGGGACTCTATGGCTACACCTTC | CASSLAPGLYGYTF | TRBJ1-2 | once | TRBV11-3 | -
TGTGCCAGCAGTCCCGGGACTACCTTCGAGCAGTACTTC | CASSPGTTFEQYF | TRBJ2-7 | - | TRBV27 | TRBD2
TGTGCCAGCAGTCCTTCGGGGGAGGGCAATCAGCCCCAGCATTTT | CASSPSGEGNQPQHF | TRBJ1-5 | - | TRBV6-6 | -
TGTGCCAGCAGTGGGACTAGGGCCAGCTCCTACAATGAGCAGTTCTTC | CASSGTRASSYNEQFF | TRBJ2-1 | - | TRBV2 | TRBD2
TGCAGCGGTCATGTGGCGGGTACCCAGTACTTC | CSGHVAGTQYF | TRBJ2-5 | - | TRBV29-1 | -
TGTGCCACCAGTAACGGGAGGGCCGCAGATACGCAGTATTTT | CATSNGRAADTQYF | TRBJ2-3 | - | TRBV24-1 | TRBD2
TGTGCCAGCAGCCCATCGATACTTGACAATGAGCAGTTCTTC | CASSPSILDNEQFF | TRBJ2-1 | once | TRBV3-1/TRBV3-2 | -
TGTGCCAGCAGTTTATACTTTTTCGGGACAGGGGGTTTAGCTAACTATGGCTACACCTTC | CASSLYFFGTGGLANYGYTF | TRBJ1-2 | - | TRBV28 | TRBD1
TGTGCAAGTCGCTCGGGACTAGCGGGCTACAATGAGCAGTTCTTC | CASRSGLAGYNEQFF | TRBJ2-1 | - | TRBV12-2 | -
TGTGCCAGCAGTTTCAGTCAGGCTGACGAGCAGTACTTC | CASSFSQADEQYF | TRBJ2-7 | - | TRBV28 | -
TGCGCCAGCAGTGTGAGTGCGGGAGACGGTGAAAAACTGTTTTTT | CASSVSAGDGEKLFF | TRBJ1-4 | - | TRBV5-1 | -
TGTGCCAGCTCAACCCCAACCGACAGAGATAACTATGGCTACACCTTC | CASSTPTDRDNYGYTF | TRBJ1-2 | - | TRBV18 | -
TGTGCCACCAGTGATGGACTAGCGGGAGATGAGACCCAGTACTTC | CATSDGLAGDETQYF | TRBJ2-5 | once | TRBV24-1 | TRBD2